The sample holds a few counts of the clone carrying this T cell receptor (beta chain). The antigen is unknown. TCRdb passed the 5' RACE reads through MiXCR, listing each CDR3 protein once. This table has 340,000 or so distinct CDR3 sequences, around 13% appearing once. Germline-derived CDR1 and CDR2 are SGHTA and FQGNSA. The CDR3 loop spans 14 amino acids. The V end was cut by 5 bases, the J end by 7 bases, with 17 bases between. The sample is drawn from a study of T cells after yellow fever vaccination. Study overall: It was SMART-Seq v4 Ultra Low Input that prepared the fractions with low cell numbers. Study outcomes and limitations: Reappearing after the booster were most of the clones from primary vaccination (96% CD4, about 88% CD8).

Sequenced material: CD4+ T cells sorted from PBMCs, taken 15 days after the yellow fever booster vaccination. The source of this sequence is a man younger than 35 who received the YFV17D yellow fever vaccine. The gene calls are TRBV7-2 and TRBJ2-5; tentatively, D is TRBD2 (6 bases). The chain's CDR3 is CASSPGVGVGTQYF. The CDR3 nucleotides read TGTGCCAGCAGCCCGGGGGTGGGGGTTGGGACCCAGTACTTC.